The subject of this entry is one T cell receptor beta chain. This clonotype appeared a few times. It lacks a known antigen. No base qualities exist here, and no much larger clone lies one base off it. The data stem from a study of T-cell reconstitution after alpha-beta-depleted transplantation in children (dated by TCRdb to the mid-2010s). For context, the study as a whole: Using TCR repertoire profiling, the study followed T-cell immune reconstitution in a quantitative way in children after TCRalphabeta/CD19-depleted allogeneic hematopoietic cell transplantation.

Libraries were built with PCR. Sequencing used an Illumina HiSeq 2500. TCR libraries were prepared with molecular barcoding, using unique molecular identifiers to normalize TCRbeta repertoire quantification. TCRdb's own reprocessing of the public reads used fastp at Q25 and MiXCR and kept productive beta chains. Rows with a matching CDR3 protein are joined into one entry that keeps the most common DNA and genes. The sample table shows hundreds of thousands of distinct CDR3 sequences, and roughly a tenth are seen once. The ten largest clones add up to about 4% of the sample. The CDR3, from cysteine to phenylalanine, totals 12 residues. The only DNA kept is the CDR3, 36 bases in frame from the first base. At the junction V is shortened by 7 bases and J by 0 bases; bases outside the gene matches: 1. In the germline V gene (reference sequence), CDR1 corresponds to DFQATT and CDR2 to SNEGSKA.

The specimen was PBMCs from the stem cell graft donor, collected from the stem cell graft. The chain couples TRBV20-1 to TRBJ2-7, and 9 junctional nucleotides match TRBD1. This TCR derives from a human donor who donated a stem cell graft to a child with acute myeloid leukemia. Here is the DNA: TGCAGTGTGGACAGGGGCTCCTACGAGCAGTACTTC. It specifies CSVDRGSYEQYF.